Described below is a single T cell receptor beta chain sequence and its context. V lost 1 base and J 5 bases, leaving 18 bases between the germline ends. The CDR3 length is 17 residues. Germline V CDR1 and CDR2: LNHDA, SQIVND (reference sequence). This sample stems from a study of blood T cell repertoires in COVID-19. Produced via immunoSEQ multiplex PCR; TCRdb's table is partial and in-frame only. The sample carries 250,000 to 350,000 clones, roughly 85% recorded once. This receptor was obtained from a woman aged 25 to 39 who had recovered from COVID-19. V is TRBV19 and J is TRBJ1-5, with a possible D match to TRBD1 (5 bases). The specimen was PBMCs or T cells enriched from blood (not recorded which). CDR3 loop: CASSIVGPSGEDQPQHF. The DNA of the CDR3 is TGTGCCAGTAGTATAGTGGGCCCATCGGGGGAGGATCAGCCCCAGCATTTT.